These T cell receptor beta chains were read from a single sample in a study of T cells after posttransplantation cyclophosphamide. The table came from immunoSEQ multiplex PCR; TCRdb's copy has only in-frame clones and leaves some out. This table holds 34,000 or so clones, 91% found once. The sample taken for sequencing was naive CD4+ T cells sorted from blood. Receptors originate from a man younger than 45 in good health and a related stem cell transplant donor. Each CDR3 is given with its conserved first and last residue. The order of the fields is D gene, V gene, J gene, clone size, CDR3 length, CDR3 protein, CDR3 DNA. The D gene is left open where the match is weak. The size of a clone is reported for some rows only, either as once, few or many, or as a class for expanded clones.

D gene: TRBD2
V gene: TRBV9
J gene: TRBJ2-5
clone size: .
CDR3 length: 16
CDR3 protein: CASSVGAGGPGETQYF
CDR3 DNA: TGTGCCAGCAGCGTAGGAGCGGGGGGGCCGGGAGAGACCCAGTACTTC

D gene: TRBD1
V gene: TRBV10-2
J gene: TRBJ1-6
clone size: few
CDR3 length: 13
CDR3 protein: CASRPGTVSPLHF
CDR3 DNA: TGCGCCAGCAGGCCCGGGACAGTCTCACCCCTCCACTTT

D gene: .
V gene: TRBV5-6
J gene: TRBJ1-2
clone size: .
CDR3 length: 14
CDR3 protein: CASSLVRNNYGYTF
CDR3 DNA: TGTGCCAGCAGCTTGGTCAGAAATAACTATGGCTACACCTTC

D gene: .
V gene: TRBV29-1
J gene: TRBJ1-2
clone size: .
CDR3 length: 15
CDR3 protein: CSVEDRWGQYYGYTF
CDR3 DNA: TGCAGCGTTGAAGATCGCTGGGGGCAGTACTATGGCTACACCTTC

D gene: .
V gene: TRBV5-1
J gene: TRBJ2-1
clone size: .
CDR3 length: 13
CDR3 protein: CASSLGQYNEQFF
CDR3 DNA: TGCGCCAGCAGCTTGGGACAGTACAATGAGCAGTTCTTC

D gene: .
V gene: TRBV5-1
J gene: TRBJ1-5
clone size: .
CDR3 length: 15
CDR3 protein: CASSLTGDSNQPQHF
CDR3 DNA: TGCGCCAGCAGCTTGACAGGAGATAGCAATCAGCCCCAGCATTTT

D gene: .
V gene: TRBV2
J gene: TRBJ2-7
clone size: .
CDR3 length: 15
CDR3 protein: CASSEGTGIFNEQYF
CDR3 DNA: TGTGCCAGCAGTGAGGGCACAGGGATCTTCAACGAGCAGTACTTC

D gene: TRBD2
V gene: TRBV5-4
J gene: TRBJ2-3
clone size: .
CDR3 length: 16
CDR3 protein: CASSLGLAGSTDTQYF
CDR3 DNA: TGTGCCAGCAGCTTGGGACTAGCGGGGAGCACAGATACGCAGTATTTT

D gene: .
V gene: TRBV5-4
J gene: TRBJ2-3
clone size: once
CDR3 length: 14
CDR3 protein: CASSRSGPADTQYF
CDR3 DNA: TGTGCCAGCAGCCGGTCAGGGCCGGCAGATACGCAGTATTTT

D gene: TRBD2
V gene: TRBV9
J gene: TRBJ2-3
clone size: .
CDR3 length: 15
CDR3 protein: CASSASSGGEDTQYF
CDR3 DNA: TGTGCCAGCAGCGCCTCTAGCGGGGGGGAAGATACGCAGTATTTT

D gene: TRBD1
V gene: TRBV4-1
J gene: TRBJ1-2
clone size: .
CDR3 length: 15
CDR3 protein: CASSLWTGGIDGYTF
CDR3 DNA: TGCGCCAGCAGCCTCTGGACAGGGGGCATTGATGGCTACACCTTC

D gene: .
V gene: TRBV6-1
J gene: TRBJ1-6
clone size: .
CDR3 length: 14
CDR3 protein: CASSPDSRNSPLHF
CDR3 DNA: TGTGCCAGCAGCCCGGACAGCAGAAATTCACCCCTCCACTTT

D gene: TRBD1
V gene: TRBV7-9
J gene: TRBJ1-2
clone size: .
CDR3 length: 16
CDR3 protein: CASSFPGGQGSTGYTF
CDR3 DNA: TGTGCCAGCAGTTTCCCCGGGGGACAGGGTTCGACTGGCTACACCTTC

D gene: .
V gene: TRBV19
J gene: TRBJ2-7
clone size: once
CDR3 length: 14
CDR3 protein: CASSIGRFSYEQYF
CDR3 DNA: TGTGCCAGTAGTATAGGTCGGTTCTCCTACGAGCAGTACTTC

D gene: .
V gene: TRBV12-2
J gene: TRBJ2-3
clone size: .
CDR3 length: 16
CDR3 protein: CASRFEAGNGTDTQYF
CDR3 DNA: TGTGCAAGTCGCTTCGAGGCGGGAAACGGCACAGATACGCAGTATTTT

D gene: .
V gene: TRBV29-1
J gene: TRBJ2-1
clone size: .
CDR3 length: 10
CDR3 protein: CSVWANEQFF
CDR3 DNA: TGCAGCGTCTGGGCCAATGAGCAGTTCTTC

D gene: TRBD2
V gene: TRBV28
J gene: TRBJ2-1
clone size: .
CDR3 length: 19
CDR3 protein: CASSPGGLAGASSYNEQFF
CDR3 DNA: TGTGCCAGCAGTCCAGGGGGACTAGCGGGGGCTAGCTCCTACAATGAGCAGTTCTTC

D gene: .
V gene: TRBV6-5
J gene: TRBJ2-1
clone size: .
CDR3 length: 14
CDR3 protein: CASGKGLRNNEQFF
CDR3 DNA: TGTGCCAGCGGCAAGGGGCTCCGGAACAATGAGCAGTTCTTC

D gene: TRBD1
V gene: TRBV4-1
J gene: TRBJ2-7
clone size: .
CDR3 length: 14
CDR3 protein: CASSPDRSPYEQYF
CDR3 DNA: TGCGCCAGCAGCCCGGACAGGAGCCCCTACGAGCAGTACTTC

D gene: TRBD2
V gene: TRBV19
J gene: TRBJ2-3
clone size: .
CDR3 length: 16
CDR3 protein: CASSSRLAGSTDTQYF
CDR3 DNA: TGTGCCAGTAGTTCCAGACTAGCGGGGAGCACAGATACGCAGTATTTT

D gene: .
V gene: TRBV7-2
J gene: TRBJ1-6
clone size: .
CDR3 length: 15
CDR3 protein: CASSSRTVGNSPLHF
CDR3 DNA: TGTGCCAGCAGCTCCAGGACAGTGGGTAATTCACCCCTCCACTTT

D gene: TRBD1
V gene: TRBV5-6
J gene: TRBJ1-6
clone size: .
CDR3 length: 15
CDR3 protein: CASSPGQGRSSPLHF
CDR3 DNA: TGTGCCAGCAGCCCCGGACAGGGTCGAAGCTCACCCCTCCACTTT

D gene: .
V gene: TRBV9
J gene: TRBJ1-3
clone size: .
CDR3 length: 16
CDR3 protein: CASSPHGPIRGNTIYF
CDR3 DNA: TGTGCCAGCAGCCCTCACGGCCCGATACGAGGGAACACCATATATTTT

D gene: TRBD1
V gene: TRBV28
J gene: TRBJ2-6
clone size: .
CDR3 length: 17
CDR3 protein: CASSYTGGYSGANVLTF
CDR3 DNA: TGTGCCAGCAGCTACACAGGGGGTTACTCTGGGGCCAACGTCCTGACTTTC

D gene: TRBD2
V gene: TRBV5-6
J gene: TRBJ2-3
clone size: .
CDR3 length: 18
CDR3 protein: CASSVGLAGISGVDTQYF
CDR3 DNA: TGTGCCAGCAGCGTGGGACTAGCGGGGATCTCCGGGGTGGATACGCAGTATTTT

D gene: .
V gene: TRBV7-6
J gene: TRBJ1-1
clone size: .
CDR3 length: 15
CDR3 protein: CASSLSEGRNTEAFF
CDR3 DNA: TGTGCCAGCAGCTTATCGGAGGGGCGGAACACTGAAGCTTTCTTT